A single sample gave rise to the 20 T cell receptor beta chains below, sequenced in a study of cytomegalovirus exposure and HLA in healthy donors. Primers included in the PCR were 60 Vbeta and 13 Jbeta primers. Some clones are missing from TCRdb's copy, which holds only in-frame ones; the method was immunoSEQ multiplex PCR. This table has about 110,000 clones, about 60% appearing once. The sequenced sample was PBMCs. The receptors were gathered from a woman younger than 45 in good health and CMV-seronegative.

This clone was counted between two and nine times. The rearrangement joins TRBV4-3 to TRBJ2-7, with 7 bases fitting TRBD1. Per germline, CDR1 LGHNA and CDR2 YSLEER. J was trimmed by 1 base and V by 0 bases; bases with no gene match: 0. CDR3 length equals 14 residues. CDR3 coding DNA: TGCGCCAGCAGCCAAGACAGGGGGTCCTACGAGCAGTACTTC. As protein: CASSQDRGSYEQYF.

This clone was counted a few times. The chain links TRBV19 to TRBJ1-2; a possible D gene is TRBD1 (5 bases). There are 14 residues in the CDR3. The V gene lost 1 base and the J gene lost 4 bases, with 10 bases spanning the gap. CDR1 LNHDA and CDR2 SQIVND come from the germline V gene (reference sequence). CDR3 amino acids: CASSIGGLTYGYTF. The CDR3 bases are TGTGCCAGTAGTATAGGGGGCCTTACCTATGGCTACACCTTC. The whole variable domain, remainder taken from reference TRBV19 and TRBJ1-2, is DGGITQSPKYLFRKEGQNVTLSCEQNLNHDAMYWYRQDPGQGLRLIYYSQIVNDFQKGDIAEGYSVSREKKESFPLTVTSAQKNPTAFYLCASSIGGLTYGYTFGSGTRLTVV.

V gene TRBV6-4 combines with J gene TRBJ2-1; D might be TRBD1 (6 bases). CDR3 length: 13 residues. Germline lookup yields CDR1 MRHNA and CDR2 SNTAGT. Trimming left V 3 bases short and J 10 bases short, with 13 bases between. Here the CDR3 DNA reads TGTGCCAGCAGTGAAGGGGGTCTGGGGGAGCAGTTCTTC. Translating it yields CASSEGGLGEQFF.

The V and J genes are TRBV15 and TRBJ2-3; D is perhaps TRBD2 (6 bases). The germline CDR1 and CDR2 sequences are LNHNV and YYDKDF (reference sequence). V was clipped by 0 bases and J by 1 base, with 14 bases between them. The CDR3 is made up of 17 amino acids. The CDR3 coding sequence is TGTGCCACCAGCAGAGATAGGTTAGCGGCCCGCACAGATACGCAGTATTTT. This gives the protein CATSRDRLAARTDTQYF.

Here the CDR3 DNA reads TGTGCCAGCAGCTCCCCCACAGGGAGAAATGAGCAGTTCTTC. This sequence encodes CASSSPTGRNEQFF. The chain uses TRBV7-6 and TRBJ2-1; possible D gene TRBD1, 6 bases. The CDR3 covers 14 residues. Trimming removed 4 bases from V and 7 bases from J, with 14 bases in between. Germline V CDR1 and CDR2: SGHVS, FNYEAQ. The full variable domain, in which reference TRBV7-6 and TRBJ2-1 provide the parts outside the CDR3, is GAGVSQSPRYKVTKRGQDVALRCDPISGHVSLYWYRQALGQGPEFLTYFNYEAQQDKSGLPNDRFSAERPEGSISTLTIQRTEQRDSAMYRCASSSPTGRNEQFFGPGTRLTVL.

The V call is TRBV9, the J call TRBJ2-7, with TRBD1 identical over 9 bases. CDR1 is SGDLS, CDR2 YYNGEE, per germline. The ends lost 3 bases at V and 2 bases at J; junction bases unmatched: 9. The CDR3 covers 16 residues. The CDR3 reads CASSGGGRDRAYEQYF. For the CDR3, the DNA is TGTGCCAGCAGCGGAGGGGGCAGGGACAGGGCCTACGAGCAGTACTTC.

The chain has TRBV19 and TRBJ2-1; D uncertain. V lost 2 bases, J lost 6 bases, and 5 bases lay in between. Germline CDR1 is LNHDA and CDR2 is SQIVND (reference sequence). This CDR3 has 12 residues. The CDR3 loop is CASSILSNEQFF. CDR3 nucleotide sequence: TGTGCCAGTAGTATACTCAGCAATGAGCAGTTCTTC.

The table lists this clone with a count of one. The chain uses TRBV5-1 and TRBJ2-1; 12 bases align to TRBD2. The CDR3 runs 16 residues. CDR1 and CDR2 from the germline V gene are SGHRS and YFSETQ. V shed 1 base and J 6 bases; nucleotides not matched to a gene: 5. CDR3 amino acids: CASSLSPTSGSNEQFF. The CDR3 DNA follows: TGCGCCAGCAGCTTGTCACCGACTAGCGGGAGCAATGAGCAGTTCTTC.

Only a few counts were recorded for this clone. The rearrangement links TRBV7-9 to TRBJ2-7; D is ambiguous. V was pared by 0 bases and J by 2 bases, with 14 bases between. Germline V CDR1 and CDR2: SEHNR, FQNEAQ (reference sequence). The CDR3 length is 16 residues. The CDR3 sequence is CASSLAGALKTYEQYF. The CDR3, as DNA: TGTGCCAGCAGCTTAGCTGGAGCGCTGAAGACCTACGAGCAGTACTTC. Complete variable domain (other parts from reference TRBV7-9 and TRBJ2-7): DTGVSQNPRHKITKRGQNVTFRCDPISEHNRLYWYRQTLGQGPEFLTYFQNEAQLEKSRLLSDRFSAERPKGSFSTLEIQRTEQGDSAMYLCASSLAGALKTYEQYFGPGTRLTVT.

The V gene is TRBV4-3, the J gene TRBJ2-1; D is undetermined. The CDR3 length is 15 residues. Trimming shortened V by 0 bases and J by 1 base, and 7 bases separated the two germline ends. CDR1 and CDR2 (germline): LGHNA, YSLEER. The CDR3 loop reads CASSQDSRSYNEQFF. The DNA for the CDR3 is TGCGCCAGCAGCCAAGATTCGAGATCCTACAATGAGCAGTTCTTC.

This clone was seen only once. The CDR3 spells CASSATHNRDAGGEQFF. The CDR3 bases are TGTGCCAGCAGCGCCACTCACAACAGGGACGCGGGGGGGGAGCAGTTCTTC. The rearrangement uses TRBV9 and TRBJ2-1, with TRBD2 identical over 9 bases. Germline CDR1 reads SGDLS; CDR2 reads YYNGEE. J was trimmed by 10 bases and V by 3 bases; bases with no gene match: 17. The CDR3 spans 17 residues.

The chain joins TRBV6-5 to TRBJ1-2; 8 nucleotides match TRBD1. The V gene's germline CDR1 is MNHEY and CDR2 SVGAGI. The CDR3 has 13 amino acids. V dropped 6 bases and J dropped 6; count of bases not matched to a gene: 6. The CDR3 sequence is CASRYDRGDGYTF. DNA of the CDR3: TGTGCCAGCAGATATGACAGGGGTGATGGCTACACCTTC.

This sequence joins TRBV28 and TRBJ1-1; no clear D gene. Per the germline V gene, CDR1 is MDHEN and CDR2 is SYDVKM. CDR3 length equals 13 residues. Between the trimmed V and J ends, which lost 3 bases and 1 base, there was a span of 6 bases. CDR3 region: CASSFRGNTEAFF. The CDR3 DNA sequence: TGTGCCAGCAGTTTTCGAGGGAACACTGAAGCTTTCTTT.

This clone was seen a few times. The chain's CDR3 is CASSLEPGAGETQYF. In DNA form, the CDR3 reads TGCGCCAGCAGCTTGGAACCTGGTGCCGGGGAGACCCAGTACTTC. The gene calls are TRBV5-1 and TRBJ2-5; no reliable D call. Germline CDR1 and CDR2: SGHRS and YFSETQ. V was trimmed by 0 bases and J by 5 bases, leaving 14 bases between them. This CDR3 is 15 amino acids long.

The table lists this clone with a few counts. The rearrangement uses TRBV7-6 and TRBJ1-1; 8 bases line up with TRBD1. This CDR3 has 16 residues. Per the germline V gene, CDR1 is SGHVS and CDR2 is FNYEAQ. The V gene end was trimmed by 1 base and the J gene end by 0 bases; junction bases not matched to a gene: 4. The CDR3 sequence is CASSLVSTGVNTEAFF. DNA of the CDR3: TGTGCCAGCAGCTTAGTATCGACAGGGGTGAACACTGAAGCTTTCTTT.

A single count supports this clone. This CDR3 is also generated by other DNA sequences in the sample. The CDR3 region is CASSYSGGYSNQPQHF. CDR3 bases: TGTGCCAGCAGTTATTCGGGGGGTTATAGCAATCAGCCCCAGCATTTT. The chain joins TRBV6-6 to TRBJ1-5, with D possibly being TRBD1 (5 bases). V was clipped by 3 bases and J by 0 bases, with 12 bases between them. Per the germline V gene, CDR1 is MNHNY and CDR2 is SVGAGI (reference sequence). This CDR3 has 16 residues.

The CDR3 nucleotides read TGCAGCGTTATGGACAGGGGGCGCTCCTACGAGCAGTACTTC. Amino acid sequence: CSVMDRGRSYEQYF. The rearrangement uses TRBV29-1 and TRBJ2-7; the match to TRBD1 covers 11 bases. V lost 5 bases, J lost 0 bases, and 3 bases stayed unmatched. The CDR3 consists of 14 residues. CDR1 is SQVTM and CDR2 is ANQGSEA in the germline V gene.

The rearrangement links TRBV10-3 to TRBJ2-2; tentatively, D is TRBD2 (5 bases). V was trimmed by 3 bases and J by 7 bases, leaving 12 bases between them. From germline, CDR1 is ENHRY and CDR2 SYGVKD. The CDR3 runs 14 residues. CDR3 residues: CAISEGSWGGELFF. In DNA, the CDR3 is TGTGCCATCAGTGAAGGGAGCTGGGGCGGGGAGCTGTTTTTT.

CDR3 in DNA: TGTGCCTGGAGGTGGTCAGGGAACACCGGGGAGCTGTTTTTT. Translated, it gives CAWRWSGNTGELFF. The chain couples TRBV30 to TRBJ2-2; no definite D call. The germline gives CDR1 GTSNPN, CDR2 SVGIG (reference sequence). The V gene lost 3 bases and the J gene lost 1 base, with 9 bases spanning the gap. The CDR3 spans 14 residues. Based on the CDR3 plus reference TRBV30 and TRBJ2-2, the full variable domain is SQTIHQWPATLVQPVGSPLSLECTVEGTSNPNLYWYRQAAGRGLQLLFYSVGIGQISSEVPQNLSASRPQDRQFILSSKKLLLSDSGFYLCAWRWSGNTGELFFGEGSRLTVL.

This clone came up a few times. The chain is built from TRBV5-1 and TRBJ2-5; D unclear. Deletions cut 0 bases from V and 2 bases from J, with 8 bases between. Germline CDR1 is SGHRS and CDR2 is YFSETQ. The CDR3 sequence is 14 residues long. CDR3 amino acids: CASSLDSFQETQYF. The CDR3 region has the DNA TGCGCCAGCAGCTTGGATTCGTTTCAAGAGACCCAGTACTTC.